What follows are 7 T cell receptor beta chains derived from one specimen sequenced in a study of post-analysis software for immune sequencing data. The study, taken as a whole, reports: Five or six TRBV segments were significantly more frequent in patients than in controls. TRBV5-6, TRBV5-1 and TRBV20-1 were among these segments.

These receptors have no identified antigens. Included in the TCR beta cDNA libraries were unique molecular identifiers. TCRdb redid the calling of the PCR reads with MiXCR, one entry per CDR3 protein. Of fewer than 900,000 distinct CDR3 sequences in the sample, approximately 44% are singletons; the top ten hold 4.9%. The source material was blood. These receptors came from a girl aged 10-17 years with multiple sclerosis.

The CDR3 DNA follows: TGTGCCAGCAGCCAGGGGCTCCTTGGGGCCAACGTCCTGACTTTC. It is translated as CASSQGLLGANVLTF. The rearrangement joins TRBV11-2 to TRBJ2-6, with a possible D match to TRBD1 (6 bases). Germline V CDR1 and CDR2: SGHAT, FQNNGV. Trimming shortened V by 5 bases and J by 3 bases, and 11 bases separated the two germline ends. The CDR3 is made up of 15 amino acids.

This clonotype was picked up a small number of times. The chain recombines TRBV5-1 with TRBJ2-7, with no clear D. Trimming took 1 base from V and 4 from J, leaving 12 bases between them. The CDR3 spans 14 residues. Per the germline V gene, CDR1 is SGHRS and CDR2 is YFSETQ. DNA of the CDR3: TGCGCCAGCAGCTTGAATCCGGACGGATACGAGCAGTACTTC. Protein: CASSLNPDGYEQYF.

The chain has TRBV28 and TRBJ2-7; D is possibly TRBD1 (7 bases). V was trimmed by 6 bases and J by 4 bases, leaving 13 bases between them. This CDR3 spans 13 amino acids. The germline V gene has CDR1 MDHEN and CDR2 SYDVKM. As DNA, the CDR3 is TGTGCCAGCAGGGGGACAGCGGGTTACGAGCAGTACTTC. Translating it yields CASRGTAGYEQYF.

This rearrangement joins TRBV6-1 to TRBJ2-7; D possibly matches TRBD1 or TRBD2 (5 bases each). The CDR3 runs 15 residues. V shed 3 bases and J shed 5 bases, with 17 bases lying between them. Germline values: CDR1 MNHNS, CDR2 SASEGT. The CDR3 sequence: CASSDLGPTGNEQYF. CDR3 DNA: TGTGCCAGCAGTGACCTGGGACCCACCGGCAACGAGCAGTACTTC.

This chain's CDR3 is CASSSLGPGTSGRSYNEQFF. CDR3 nucleotide sequence: TGTGCCAGCAGCTCGTTAGGCCCTGGGACTAGCGGGCGATCCTACAATGAGCAGTTCTTC. This chain links TRBV7-2 with TRBJ2-1; 12 nucleotides match TRBD2. Germline V gene lookup returns CDR1 SGHTA and CDR2 FQGNSA. Trimming at V came to 4 bases and at J to 1 base, leaving 14 bases not matched to a gene. This CDR3 contains 20 residues.

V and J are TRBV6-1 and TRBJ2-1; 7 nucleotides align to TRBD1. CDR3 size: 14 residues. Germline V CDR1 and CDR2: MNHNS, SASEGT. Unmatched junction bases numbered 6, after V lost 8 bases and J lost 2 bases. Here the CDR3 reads CASWLGGTYNEQFF. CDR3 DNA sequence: TGTGCCAGCTGGTTAGGGGGCACCTACAATGAGCAGTTCTTC.

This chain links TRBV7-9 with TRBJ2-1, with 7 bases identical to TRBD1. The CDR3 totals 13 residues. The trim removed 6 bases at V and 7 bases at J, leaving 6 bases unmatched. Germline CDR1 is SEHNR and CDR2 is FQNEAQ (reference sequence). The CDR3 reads CASRDDRANEQFF. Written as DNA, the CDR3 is TGTGCCAGCAGGGATGACAGGGCGAATGAGCAGTTCTTC.